This T cell receptor (beta chain) was documented in a study of cytomegalovirus exposure and HLA in healthy donors. At the level of the study: T cells numbering around 190 million yielded some 100 million unique TCR beta sequences in an earlier analysis. Out of 398 genotyped donors, roughly 83% belonged to the Caucasian-associated ancestry cluster.

All the people who gave samples were healthy bone marrow donors. General study results and limits: Certain sequence variants were highly shared and formed a cluster, and this cluster was likely a sequencing artifact.

This clone showed up just a few times. Its specificity is not known. The primer mix had 60 Vbeta and 13 Jbeta primers. Assay: immunoSEQ multiplex PCR; the TCRdb copy retains only in-frame clones and omits some. Here the sample spans more than 90,000 clones, 70% to 80% being singletons. The CDR3 sequence is 19 residues long. The germline CDR1 and CDR2 sequences are SQVTM and ANQGSEA. After removal of 2 bases from V and 2 bases from J, the junction contained 10 bases not matched to a gene. The J gene is TRBJ2-6, the V gene TRBV29-1; 12 nucleotides align to TRBD2. The source is a man aged 45 to 65 in good health and CMV-seropositive. The specimen sequenced was PBMCs. CDR3 sequence: CSVELASGRAGAGANVLTF. For the CDR3, the DNA is TGCAGCGTTGAATTGGCTAGCGGGAGGGCTGGAGCTGGGGCCAACGTCCTGACTTTC.